Each of the 11 T cell receptor beta chains below was sequenced from the same sample in a study of T cell repertoires in cytomegalovirus infection. One entry per CDR3 protein results from TCRdb running MiXCR on the reads. The profile covers 100,000 to 150,000 distinct CDR3 sequences, with 7% to 10% appearing a single time and 10% taken by the ten largest. Material for sequencing was PBMCs. The receptors shown here come from a human donor in good health (CMV status not recorded). Some clones in this sample may be carry-over from other donors' samples.

This clonotype was recorded many times. J is TRBJ1-6 and V is TRBV7-6, with D possibly being TRBD1 (6 bases). From germline, CDR1 is SGHVS and CDR2 FNYEAQ. V lost 5 bases and J 7 bases, leaving 15 bases between the germline ends. The CDR3 length is 15 residues. This CDR3 is CASSPRQGNNSPLHF. CDR3 in DNA: TGTGCCAGCAGCCCACGCCAGGGGAACAATTCACCCCTCCACTTT.

This clonotype was observed many times. The genes are TRBV7-2 and TRBJ2-3, with D uncertain. CDR3 length: 15 amino acids. Germline CDR1 is SGHTA and CDR2 is FQGNSA. Trimming removed 1 base at V and 2 bases at J, with 10 bases between. The CDR3 loop is CASSLGGQVTDTQYF. The DNA for the CDR3 is TGTGCCAGCAGCTTAGGAGGCCAGGTCACAGATACGCAGTATTTT.

The chain's CDR3 is CASSEARGYSGYTF. DNA of the CDR3: TGTGCCAGCAGTGAAGCCAGGGGATACTCGGGATACACCTTC. The chain links TRBV2 to TRBJ1-2, with D maybe TRBD1 (6 bases). Trimming pared 0 bases from V and 11 bases from J, leaving 16 bases between. The CDR3 contains 14 residues. Germline-derived CDR1 and CDR2 are SNHLY and FYNNEI.

This clonotype was picked up many times. The chain has TRBV19 and TRBJ2-2; perhaps TRBD1 as D (6 bases). The CDR3 loop spans 14 amino acids. Germline V gives CDR1 LNHDA, CDR2 SQIVND (reference sequence). V shed 7 bases and J shed 6 bases, with 15 bases lying between them. In DNA, the CDR3 is TGTGCCAGTACCGCGACAGGAGCGTCCGGGGAGCTGTTTTTT. Amino acids: CASTATGASGELFF.

This clonotype came up many times. The CDR3 nucleotides are TGTGCCAGCAGCCCCGGGACCCACTACAATGAGCAGTTCTTC. It is translated as CASSPGTHYNEQFF. This chain uses TRBV28 with TRBJ2-1, with D possibly called TRBD1 or TRBD2 (5 bases each). The germline V gene has CDR1 MDHEN and CDR2 SYDVKM. This CDR3 contains 14 residues. Trimming took off 6 bases at V and 3 bases at J, with 12 bases between the two ends.

The V gene is TRBV15, the J gene TRBJ2-1; tentatively, D is TRBD1 (5 bases). The germline V gene encodes CDR1 LNHNV and CDR2 YYDKDF (reference sequence). The ends were cut back, 4 bases at V and 7 bases at J, with 20 bases in the middle. The CDR3 runs to 16 residues. This CDR3 is CATSTRRQGSANEQFF. CDR3 nucleotide sequence: TGTGCCACCAGCACTCGCAGGCAGGGTTCGGCAAATGAGCAGTTCTTC. The full variable domain, with the rest looked up from reference TRBV15 and TRBJ2-1, is DAMVIQNPRYQVTQFGKPVTLSCSQTLNHNVMYWYQQKSSQAPKLLFHYYDKDFNNEADTPDNFQSRRPNTSFCFLDIRSPGLGDTAMYLCATSTRRQGSANEQFFGPGTRLTVL.

This clonotype was counted ten times or more. The CDR3 DNA is TGTGCCAGCAGTGGGTTAGGGAACACTGAAGCTTTCTTT. It yields the protein CASSGLGNTEAFF. The chain combines TRBV2 with TRBJ1-1, with D unclear. The CDR3 consists of 13 residues. The germline V gene has CDR1 SNHLY and CDR2 FYNNEI. Trimming took off 4 bases at V and 1 base at J, with 7 bases between the two ends.

This clonotype was found a few times. The genes are TRBV5-1 and TRBJ1-2; a possible D gene is TRBD1 (5 bases). Trimming removed 0 bases at V and 6 bases at J, with 9 bases between. Germline values: CDR1 SGHRS, CDR2 YFSETQ. The CDR3 consists of 13 residues. CDR3 loop: CASSLGDVDGYTF. CDR3 DNA: TGCGCCAGCAGCTTGGGGGACGTGGATGGCTACACCTTC. Drawing the rest from reference TRBV5-1 and TRBJ1-2, the complete variable domain is KAGVTQTPRYLIKTRGQQVTLSCSPISGHRSVSWYQQTPGQGLQFLFEYFSETQRNKGNFPGRFSGRQFSNSRSEMNVSTLELGDSALYLCASSLGDVDGYTFGSGTRLTVV.

This clonotype has a count of ten or more. The chain has TRBV2 and TRBJ2-3; D is unresolved. Germline V gives CDR1 SNHLY, CDR2 FYNNEI. The CDR3 is made up of 12 amino acids. V dropped 5 bases and J dropped 2 bases, with 5 bases sitting between them. The CDR3 DNA reads as TGTGCCAGCAGTTATATCACAGATACGCAGTATTTT. Its translation: CASSYITDTQYF.

This clonotype was recorded at least ten times. This chain uses TRBV10-3 with TRBJ2-1; 8 bases map to TRBD2. J gave up 3 bases and V 4 bases, and 2 bases lay outside the gene matches. This CDR3 region has 14 residues. Germline V gene sequence: CDR1 ENHRY, CDR2 SYGVKD. The CDR3 nucleotides read TGTGCCATCAGTGCGGGACTAGACTACAATGAGCAGTTCTTC. Translated: CAISAGLDYNEQFF.

This clonotype was seen many times. The rearrangement links TRBV15 to TRBJ2-7, with a possible D match to TRBD1 (5 bases). V lost 5 bases and J lost 2, with 10 bases in between. The CDR3 has 13 residues. In germline, CDR1 is LNHNV, CDR2 YYDKDF (reference sequence). CDR3 nucleotide sequence: TGTGCCACCAGCTCCTTACAGGCCTACGAGCAGTACTTC. Translating it yields CATSSLQAYEQYF.